This record looks at one T cell receptor (beta chain) sequence and its context. In germline, CDR1 is SGHVS, CDR2 FQNEAQ. Trimming removed 5 bases from V and 7 bases from J, with 23 bases in between. The CDR3 spans 17 residues. This sample stems from a study of early T cells in non-severe SARS-CoV-2 infection. Across the whole study: Sequenced material consisted of bulk RNA (from unsorted whole blood), and chains were unpaired.

MiXCR, applied by TCRdb to the 5' RACE reads, yields one record per CDR3 protein. The sample shows 84,000 or so distinct CDR3 sequences, 14% of them seen only once. The sample consisted of whole blood. The V call is TRBV7-8, the J call TRBJ1-4; a possible D gene is TRBD1 (6 bases). This clonotype was sampled from an adult who was a healthcare worker with PCR-confirmed SARS-CoV-2 infection or an uninfected control (not recorded which). The CDR3 DNA reads TGTGCCAGCAGCCTTAGTGTCTCTGGACAGTTTGGTGAAAAACTGTTTTTT. As protein: CASSLSVSGQFGEKLFF. The full variable domain, in which reference TRBV7-8 and TRBJ1-4 provide the parts outside the CDR3, is GAGVSQSPRYKVAKRGQDVALRCDPISGHVSLFWYQQALGQGPEFLTYFQNEAQLDKSGLPSDRFFAERPEGSVSTLKIQRTQQEDSAVYLCASSLSVSGQFGEKLFFGSGTQLSVL.